Listed below are T cell receptor beta chains from one sample, sequenced in a study of T cell responses to AZD1222 COVID-19 vaccine. Data came from immunoSEQ multiplex PCR; TCRdb stores just in-frame clones and leaves some out. The table includes 150,000 to 200,000 clones, 90% to 95% detected once. The source was peripheral blood, collected 28 days after the second AZD1222 dose. These receptors were obtained from an adult who received the AZD1222 COVID-19 vaccine. CDR3s include the opening cysteine and the closing phenylalanine or tryptophan. Fields, in order: clone size, D gene, V gene, J gene, CDR3 length, CDR3 protein, CDR3 DNA. A D gene is named only where the DNA matches it firmly. Not all rows give a size; the values are once, few, many and, for expanded clones, a class.

>once|.|TRBV30|TRBJ2-1|13
CAWSPGGNNEQFF
TGTGCCTGGAGTCCCGGGGGTAACAATGAGCAGTTCTTC
>once|.|TRBV4-1|TRBJ1-2|11
CASRRGDGYTF
TGCGCCAGCCGAAGAGGGGACGGCTACACCTTC
>.|.|TRBV6-5|TRBJ2-3|13
CASKDSLTDTQYF
TGTGCCAGCAAGGACAGCCTCACAGATACGCAGTATTTT
>.|.|TRBV5-1|TRBJ1-6|13
CASSLADNSPLHF
TGCGCCAGCAGCTTGGCTGATAATTCACCCCTCCACTTT
>.|TRBD2|TRBV11-2|TRBJ2-7|16
CASSSRAGTSDREQYF
TGTGCCAGCAGCTCCCGAGCGGGGACTAGCGATCGCGAGCAGTACTTC
>.|.|TRBV11-2|TRBJ2-5|12
CASSLVRETQYF
TGTGCCAGCAGCTTAGTCCGGGAGACCCAGTACTTC
>.|.|TRBV27|TRBJ1-1|14
CASSLSIRASGAFF
TGTGCCAGCAGTTTATCCATACGAGCTTCGGGAGCTTTCTTT
>.|TRBD1|TRBV5-5|TRBJ2-1|16
CASRLGQGQSYNEQFF
TGTGCCAGCAGACTGGGACAGGGCCAATCCTACAATGAGCAGTTCTTC
>.|TRBD1|TRBV7-9|TRBJ1-4|15
CASSRDSGYNEKLFF
TGTGCCAGCAGCCGGGACAGTGGGTATAATGAAAAACTGTTTTTT
>.|.|TRBV20-1|TRBJ2-1|11
CSATPSGEQFF
TGCAGTGCTACCCCCTCGGGTGAGCAGTTCTTC
>.|TRBD1|TRBV27|TRBJ2-4|17
CASSTYEGAIAKNIQYF
TGTGCCAGCAGTACATACGAGGGGGCGATCGCCAAAAACATTCAGTACTTC
>.|.|TRBV28|TRBJ2-7|14
CASSVRDGPYEQYF
TGTGCCAGCAGTGTCCGGGACGGACCCTACGAGCAGTACTTC
>.|.|TRBV15|TRBJ1-3|16
CATSRDPGYSGNTIYF
TGTGCCACCAGCAGAGATCCCGGCTACTCTGGAAACACCATATATTTT
>.|TRBD1|TRBV2|TRBJ2-7|15
CASSEGTGFSYEQYF
TGTGCCAGCAGTGAAGGGACAGGGTTTTCCTACGAGCAGTACTTC
>.|TRBD2|TRBV30|TRBJ2-4|14
CAWGWRESKNIQYF
TGTGCCTGGGGTTGGCGGGAGTCCAAAAACATTCAGTACTTC
>.|.|TRBV5-1|TRBJ1-1|15
CASSLGSLEITEAFF
TGCGCCAGCAGCTTGGGTTCGTTAGAGATCACTGAAGCTTTCTTT
>few|.|TRBV14|TRBJ1-2|13
CASSLGTAYGYTF
TGTGCCAGCTCCCTAGGGACCGCATATGGCTACACCTTC
>.|.|TRBV2|TRBJ1-5|15
CASGGLGGGNQPQHF
TGTGCCAGCGGGGGACTAGGGGGAGGCAATCAGCCCCAGCATTTT
>.|.|TRBV29-1|TRBJ1-2|12
CSVARVGYGYTF
TGCAGCGTTGCCAGGGTGGGCTATGGCTACACCTTC
>.|TRBD2|TRBV28|TRBJ2-1|13
CASSPGLAEEQFF
TGTGCCAGCAGCCCCGGACTAGCGGAAGAGCAGTTCTTC
>.|.|TRBV2|TRBJ1-5|13
CASSYDRGQPQHF
TGTGCCAGCAGCTACGATCGGGGACAGCCCCAGCATTTT
>.|.|TRBV11-2|TRBJ1-1|15
CASSLGRIPHTEAFF
TGTGCCAGCAGCTTAGGGCGGATTCCGCACACTGAAGCTTTCTTT
>.|.|TRBV7-2|TRBJ1-5|14
CASSLMGEGQPQHF
TGTGCCAGCAGCTTAATGGGGGAAGGGCAGCCCCAGCATTTT
>.|.|TRBV14|TRBJ2-5|12
CASSSWDETQYF
TGTGCCAGCAGCTCGTGGGACGAGACCCAGTACTTC
>.|.|TRBV18|TRBJ1-1|13
CASSPGFNTEAFF
TGTGCCAGCTCACCAGGGTTTAACACTGAAGCTTTCTTT
>.|.|TRBV2|TRBJ1-4|17
CASSQQGGGPWGEKLFF
TGTGCCAGCTCCCAACAGGGAGGCGGCCCTTGGGGGGAAAAACTGTTTTTT
>few|TRBD1|TRBV28|TRBJ1-1|17
CASSLRYNRGMNTEAFF
TGTGCCAGCAGTTTACGATATAACAGGGGAATGAACACTGAAGCTTTCTTT
>.|.|TRBV5-5|TRBJ2-7|15
CASSLMGRSFGEQYF
TGTGCCAGCAGCTTGATGGGCAGGTCCTTTGGGGAGCAGTACTTC
>.|TRBD1|TRBV28|TRBJ2-7|13
CAIGRGGADEQYF
TGTGCCATTGGCCGAGGGGGCGCAGACGAGCAGTACTTC
>.|TRBD2|TRBV4-2|TRBJ2-7|16
CASSQVGLAGSYEQYF
TGTGCCAGCAGCCAAGTAGGGCTAGCGGGTTCCTACGAGCAGTACTTC
>.|.|TRBV4-3|TRBJ1-2|20
CASSQDIRGHTSGLNYGYTF
TGCGCCAGCAGCCAGGATATACGGGGCCACACGTCGGGCCTTAACTATGGCTACACCTTC
>once|.|TRBV9|TRBJ1-1|18
CASSPNPTLLGVNTEAFF
TGTGCCAGCAGCCCCAACCCAACCTTACTGGGGGTGAACACTGAAGCTTTCTTT
>.|TRBD1|TRBV6-5|TRBJ2-7|14
CASSYRTGAYEQYF
TGTGCCAGCAGTTACAGGACAGGGGCCTACGAGCAGTACTTC
>.|TRBD1|TRBV16|TRBJ2-7|15
CASSSRGQGTYEQYF
TGTGCCAGCTCTTCACGCGGACAGGGGACCTACGAGCAGTACTTC
>.|TRBD2|TRBV4-2|TRBJ2-2|16
CASSQLAGDNTGELFF
TGTGCCAGCAGCCAACTAGCGGGAGACAACACCGGGGAGCTGTTTTTT
>.|.|TRBV12-5|TRBJ1-5|14
CASGLMDSNQPQHF
TGTGCTAGTGGTTTGATGGATAGCAATCAGCCCCAGCATTTT
>once|.|TRBV7-9|TRBJ1-1|14
CASSLTGPDTEAFF
TGTGCCAGCAGCCTCACAGGTCCTGACACTGAAGCTTTCTTT
>.|TRBD2|TRBV19|TRBJ2-1|19
CASSIDETSGRGPYNEQFF
TGTGCCAGTAGTATAGACGAGACTAGCGGGAGGGGACCCTACAATGAGCAGTTCTTC